The 14 T cell receptor beta chains listed next were all sequenced from one sample in a study of T cell changes during pregnancy in multiple sclerosis. Libraries were prepared by immunoSEQ multiplex PCR; TCRdb keeps only in-frame clonotypes and omits some of them. The sample records about 38,000 clones, approximately 93% being singletons. Sequenced here: CD8+ T cells from peripheral blood mononuclear cells, sampled in the third trimester of pregnancy. These receptors came from a female donor with multiple sclerosis, enrolled in a pregnancy study.

The rearrangement links TRBV10-3 to TRBJ1-1; no reliable D call. This CDR3 comprises 13 residues. Germline CDR1 ENHRY, CDR2 SYGVKD. V lost 2 bases and J 4 bases, leaving 8 bases between the germline ends. The chain's CDR3 is CAISEGQATEAFF. In nucleotides, the CDR3 is TGTGCCATCAGTGAGGGGCAGGCCACTGAAGCTTTCTTT.

DNA of the CDR3: TGTGCCAGCAGCGTAGTTAGCGGAGAGACCCAGTACTTC. Its translation is CASSVVSGETQYF. The chain carries TRBV9 and TRBJ2-5; a weak D match, TRBD2 (6 bases). This CDR3 is 13 amino acids long. Trimming removed 0 bases from V and 4 bases from J, with 7 bases in between. The V gene's germline CDR1 is SGDLS and CDR2 YYNGEE.

The V gene is TRBV7-8, the J gene TRBJ1-2; D gene uncertain. Germline CDR1 and CDR2: SGHVS and FQNEAQ. Trimming shortened V by 5 bases and J by 3 bases, and 13 bases separated the two germline ends. There are 14 residues in the CDR3. CDR3 coding DNA: TGTGCCAGCAGCCTGCGGGCTCCCGACTATGGCTACACCTTC. Protein: CASSLRAPDYGYTF.

The V gene is TRBV13, the J gene TRBJ2-7; 9 nucleotides line up with TRBD2. With 0 bases clipped from V and 0 bases from J, the junction kept 0 bases outside the gene matches. The CDR3 has 15 residues. CDR1 and CDR2 from the germline V gene are PRHDT and FYEKMQ (reference sequence). CDR3 residues: CASSLGRGGSYEQYF. CDR3 nucleotides: TGTGCCAGCAGCTTAGGGCGGGGGGGCTCCTACGAGCAGTACTTC.

The V and J genes are TRBV9 and TRBJ2-1; D remains unclear. V shed 0 bases and J shed 8 bases, with 9 bases lying between them. The CDR3 loop spans 13 amino acids. Looked up from germline, CDR1 is SGDLS and CDR2 is YYNGEE. As DNA, the CDR3 is TGTGCCAGCAGCGTAGGCGATACGGATGAGCAGTTCTTC. This encodes CASSVGDTDEQFF.

V gene TRBV6-5 combines with J gene TRBJ2-1; D possibly corresponds to TRBD2 (5 bases). This CDR3 spans 13 amino acids. The V gene lost 7 bases and the J gene lost 5 bases, with 12 bases spanning the gap. Per germline, CDR1 MNHEY and CDR2 SVGAGI. The CDR3 reads CASTRGSHNEQFF. DNA of the CDR3: TGTGCCAGCACTCGGGGATCCCACAATGAGCAGTTCTTC.

CDR3 residues: CASSADRANQPQHF. The CDR3 bases are TGTGCCAGCAGCGCAGACAGGGCCAATCAGCCCCAGCATTTT. The V gene is TRBV5-5, the J gene TRBJ1-5; 7 bases are shared with TRBD1. CDR3 length equals 14 residues. The junction had 4 bases not matched to a gene; V was cut back by 4 bases and J by 3 bases. Looked up from germline, CDR1 is SGHKS and CDR2 is YYEKEE (reference sequence).

The rearrangement links TRBV11-1 to TRBJ1-5; 10 positions match TRBD1. J lost 0 bases, V lost 6 bases, and 14 bases had no gene match. CDR1 and CDR2 (germline): SGHAT, FQDESV (reference sequence). The length of the CDR3 is 19 residues. This CDR3 is CASSSRDRGGRYSNQPQHF. CDR3 nucleotide sequence: TGTGCCAGCAGTTCTAGGGACAGGGGTGGGAGGTATAGCAATCAGCCCCAGCATTTT.

The V gene is TRBV10-1, the J gene TRBJ2-7; weak D call: TRBD2 (6 bases). Germline V lookup: CDR1 WNHNN, CDR2 SYGVQD (reference sequence). V was cut by 3 bases and J by 3 bases, with 21 bases left in between. This CDR3 is built from 17 residues. CDR3 bases: TGCGCCAGCAGTGATTATAGCCAGCCCGGGGGAAACTACGAGCAGTACTTC. This sequence encodes CASSDYSQPGGNYEQYF.

J is TRBJ2-1 and V is TRBV27, with D possibly being TRBD2 (5 bases). The CDR3 has 15 residues. Germline CDR1 MNHEY, CDR2 SMNVEV (reference sequence). Trimming removed 2 bases from V and 7 bases from J, with 15 bases in between. The CDR3 is CASSLGPTRENEQFF. The CDR3 DNA sequence: TGTGCCAGCAGTTTAGGGCCGACAAGGGAGAATGAGCAGTTCTTC.

This clone was seen only once. The chain carries TRBV5-8 and TRBJ2-1; TRBD1 might be the D (5 bases). Per germline, CDR1 SGHTS and CDR2 YDEGEE. The V end was cut by 4 bases, the J end by 0 bases, with 11 bases between. The CDR3 extends over 15 amino acids. In DNA form, the CDR3 reads TGTGCCAGCAGCCTGGGGCAGCGCTCCTACAATGAGCAGTTCTTC. It specifies CASSLGQRSYNEQFF.

There are a few counts of this clone. The genes are TRBV19 and TRBJ1-6, with 7 nucleotides matching TRBD1. V lost 3 bases to trimming and J lost 10 bases; unmatched junction nucleotides: 15. Germline lookup yields CDR1 LNHDA and CDR2 SQIVND (reference sequence). This CDR3 spans 17 amino acids. The CDR3: CASSIEGDRVGSSPLHF. The CDR3, as DNA: TGTGCCAGTAGTATTGAAGGTGACAGGGTCGGATCCTCACCCCTCCACTTT.

The chain links TRBV7-3 to TRBJ2-2; 7 bases match TRBD2. V dropped 5 bases and J dropped 6; count of bases not matched to a gene: 6. The CDR3 extends over 14 amino acids. Per the germline V gene, CDR1 is SGHTA and CDR2 is FQGTGA. As DNA, the CDR3 is TGTGCCAGCAGCCCGACCGGACTAGCCGGGGAGCTGTTTTTT. Translated, it gives CASSPTGLAGELFF.

The chain has TRBV6-5 and TRBJ1-1, with a tentative D call TRBD1 (5 bases). The CDR3 loop spans 11 amino acids. The germline V and J ends were trimmed by 5 bases and 10 bases, with 11 bases remaining between them. Germline V lookup: CDR1 MNHEY, CDR2 SVGAGI. CDR3 in amino acids: CASSPGYRAFF. The DNA of the CDR3 is TGTGCCAGCAGTCCAGGGTATCGAGCTTTCTTT.